This T cell receptor beta chain was sequenced for a study of T cell repertoires in cytomegalovirus infection. As for the study in general: Public TCR beta signatures were indicative of both CMV infection and a matching HLA type.

General study findings and limits: Predominance within the ex vivo response was attributable to HLA-C-restricted CMV-specific TCR beta clonotypes.

This clonotype was seen repeatedly, ten times or more. Its antigen is unknown. From germline, CDR1 is SEHNR and CDR2 FQNEAQ (reference sequence). The ends were cut back, 8 bases at V and 0 bases at J, with 10 bases in the middle. This CDR3 is 14 amino acids long. TCRdb independently ran MiXCR on the reads; one entry per CDR3 protein. The sample yields 700,000 to 850,000 distinct CDR3 sequences, about 30% seen once. The sequencing used cultured CD8+ T cells from PBMCs, collected from culture after CMV antigen stimulation. The TCR was taken from a human donor in good health (CMV status not recorded). Some clones in this sample may be carry-over from other donors' samples. V gene TRBV7-9 combines with J gene TRBJ2-2, with D unclear. In nucleotides, the CDR3 is TGTGCCAGCCAGAGAAGCTCGAACACCGGGGAGCTGTTTTTT. Translated: CASQRSSNTGELFF.